The 18 T cell receptor beta chains given below trace back to one sample, sequenced in a study of CD8+CD57+ T cells in acquired aplastic anemia. According to the study, genomic DNA was the template for TCR beta VDJ and CDR3 profiling. One entry per CDR3 protein results from TCRdb running MiXCR on the reads. The sample consists of roughly 170,000 distinct CDR3 sequences, 48% of them appearing once. Those patients picked for sequencing had displayed CD8+CD57+ cell expansion on flow cytometry. The specimen sequenced was sorted CD4+, CD8+, or CD8+CD57+ T cells (not recorded which) from PBMCs. These receptors all stem from a human donor with aplastic anemia.

This clonotype has ten or more counts. This rearrangement joins TRBV5-1 to TRBJ1-6; no firm D call. Trimming removed 0 bases at V and 6 bases at J, with 10 bases between. CDR3 length equals 15 residues. The germline V gene has CDR1 SGHRS and CDR2 YFSETQ. The CDR3: CASSLGGDRNSPLHF. The DNA of the CDR3 is TGCGCCAGCAGCTTGGGCGGGGATCGTAATTCACCCCTCCACTTT.

A remark on this clonotype: This may come from a read error, since a much larger clone is one base off. As the CDR3 is not closed by the conserved phenylalanine or tryptophan, this likely results from a read error. This chain connects TRBV9 to TRBJ2-7, with 14 bases that match TRBD2. Germline-derived CDR1 and CDR2 are SGDLS and YYNGEE. V was pared by 0 bases and J by 3 bases, with 8 bases of the junction left unmatched. The CDR3 runs 18 residues. As DNA, the CDR3 is TGTGCCAGCAGCGTAGGACTAGCGGGGGGGCCGGGCTTCTACGAGCAGTACTCC. It specifies CASSVGLAGGPGFYEQYS.

The rearrangement joins TRBV29-1 to TRBJ2-3; D is undetermined. Between the trimmed V and J ends, which lost 5 bases and 0 bases, there was a span of 6 bases. This CDR3 contains 12 residues. The germline V gene encodes CDR1 SQVTM and CDR2 ANQGSEA. The CDR3 loop is CSVPRSTDTQYF. The CDR3 DNA is TGCAGCGTTCCCAGAAGCACAGATACGCAGTATTTT.

In this sample, this clonotype turned up once. The chain links TRBV20-1 to TRBJ1-5, with 8 positions matching TRBD1. The CDR3 is 15 amino acids. The junction had 9 bases not matched to a gene; V was cut back by 6 bases and J by 2 bases. The V gene's germline CDR1 is DFQATT and CDR2 SNEGSKA (reference sequence). The DNA of the CDR3 is TGCAGTGCAACGGACAGGGTCAGAGGCAATCAGCCCCAGCATTTT. Protein: CSATDRVRGNQPQHF.

The V gene is TRBV7-6, the J gene TRBJ1-6; D is uncertain. V was cut by 8 bases and J by 0 bases, with 14 bases left in between. CDR3 size: 16 residues. Germline V CDR1 and CDR2: SGHVS, FNYEAQ. The CDR3 protein is CASALVGSSYNSPLHF. CDR3 DNA: TGTGCCAGCGCCTTAGTCGGGAGCTCCTATAATTCACCCCTCCACTTT.

This clonotype was seen only a few times. The chain combines TRBV4-1 with TRBJ2-7; 9 positions match TRBD2. The V gene's germline CDR1 is MGHRA and CDR2 YSYEKL. The CDR3 is 14 residues long. V gave up 1 base and J gave up 10 bases; unmatched junction bases: 8. The CDR3 here is CASSQAGLASEQYF. The CDR3 DNA reads as TGCGCCAGCAGCCAAGCGGGACTAGCAAGCGAACAGTACTTC.

Comments on this clonotype: At one end the junction does not follow the germline gene, possibly because of a read error. V usage is TRBV9 and J usage is TRBJ2-1, with D tentatively TRBD1 or TRBD2 (6 bases each). The CDR3 length is 13 residues. Germline lookup yields CDR1 SGDLS and CDR2 YYNGEE. The CDR3 DNA reads TGTGCCAGCAGCGTACCGGGGGCGGGTGAGCAGTCCTTC. Translated: CASSVPGAGEQSF.

This clonotype occurred many times. The rearrangement links TRBV5-4 to TRBJ2-1; perhaps TRBD2 as D (7 bases). V was pared by 0 bases and J by 1 base, with 14 bases between. This CDR3 is 17 amino acids long. Per germline, CDR1 SGHNT and CDR2 YYREEE (reference sequence). Here the CDR3 reads CASSLGPGGRSYNEQFF. Here the CDR3 DNA reads TGTGCCAGCAGCTTGGGTCCGGGGGGCAGGTCCTACAATGAGCAGTTCTTC. Full variable domain (remainder filled in from reference TRBV5-4 and TRBJ2-1): ETGVTQSPTHLIKTRGQQVTLRCSSQSGHNTVSWYQQALGQGPQFIFQYYREEENGRGNFPPRFSGLQFPNYSSELNVNALELDDSALYLCASSLGPGGRSYNEQFFGPGTRLTVL.

This clonotype appeared a few times. The chain carries TRBV3-1 and TRBJ1-6; the D gene is possibly TRBD1 (6 bases). The V gene's germline CDR1 is LGHDT and CDR2 YNNKEL (reference sequence). The CDR3 loop spans 18 amino acids. The germline V and J ends were trimmed by 0 bases and 8 bases, with 20 bases remaining between them. CDR3 residues: CASSQDVGAGETYSPLHF. The CDR3 bases are TGTGCCAGCAGCCAAGATGTAGGGGCAGGGGAGACGTATTCACCCCTCCACTTT.

The J gene is TRBJ1-5, the V gene TRBV10-3, with 8 bases identical to TRBD1. CDR1 is ENHRY, CDR2 SYGVKD, per germline. The trim removed 10 bases at V and 5 bases at J, leaving 7 bases unmatched. The CDR3 sequence is 13 residues long. CDR3 region: CASGTGPYQPQHF. Here the CDR3 DNA reads TGTGCCAGTGGGACAGGACCCTATCAGCCCCAGCATTTT.

V is TRBV11-2 and J is TRBJ1-3; D might be TRBD1 (5 bases). V lost 1 base and J lost 3, with 13 bases in between. This CDR3 is built from 16 residues. Germline CDR1 and CDR2: SGHAT and FQNNGV. This CDR3 is CASSLVLQGFGNTIYF. CDR3 sequence (DNA): TGTGCCAGCAGCTTAGTTCTTCAGGGCTTTGGAAACACCATATATTTT.

The rearrangement joins TRBV19 to TRBJ1-1; perhaps TRBD1 as D (5 bases). V lost 3 bases, J lost 4 bases, and 12 bases lay in between. The CDR3 is 14 residues long. CDR1 LNHDA and CDR2 SQIVND come from the germline V gene (reference sequence). CDR3 sequence: CASSIGAVVTEAFF. DNA of the CDR3: TGTGCCAGTAGTATTGGGGCTGTCGTCACTGAAGCTTTCTTT. The full variable domain, rest sourced from reference TRBV19 and TRBJ1-1, is DGGITQSPKYLFRKEGQNVTLSCEQNLNHDAMYWYRQDPGQGLRLIYYSQIVNDFQKGDIAEGYSVSREKKESFPLTVTSAQKNPTAFYLCASSIGAVVTEAFFGQGTRLTVV.

V gene TRBV29-1 combines with J gene TRBJ2-3; D unclear. V was shortened by 6 bases and J by 0 bases, with 4 bases between the two germline ends. The CDR3 totals 11 residues. Germline CDR1 SQVTM, CDR2 ANQGSEA. CDR3 in amino acids: CSVRSTDTQYF. The CDR3 DNA is TGCAGCGTCAGGAGCACAGATACGCAGTATTTT.

This clonotype was counted once. The V call is TRBV11-3, the J call TRBJ1-1; D might be TRBD1 (5 bases). Per germline, CDR1 SGHNT and CDR2 YENEEA. This CDR3 is built from 12 residues. Trimming removed 2 bases at V and 9 bases at J, with 10 bases between. This chain's CDR3 is CASSLRRGKAFF. The CDR3 DNA is TGTGCCAGCAGCTTAAGAAGGGGAAAAGCTTTCTTT.

The CDR3 is CASSNLAGDNEQFF. In DNA, the CDR3 is TGTGCCAGTAGTAACCTAGCGGGGGACAATGAGCAGTTCTTC. The chain has TRBV19 and TRBJ2-1; 10 bases map to TRBD2. The J segment lost 5 bases and the V segment lost 4 bases, leaving 2 bases of the junction unmatched. Germline V gives CDR1 LNHDA, CDR2 SQIVND (reference sequence). CDR3 length: 14 amino acids. Combining the CDR3 with reference TRBV19 and TRBJ2-1 gives the whole variable domain DGGITQSPKYLFRKEGQNVTLSCEQNLNHDAMYWYRQDPGQGLRLIYYSQIVNDFQKGDIAEGYSVSREKKESFPLTVTSAQKNPTAFYLCASSNLAGDNEQFFGPGTRLTVL.

A word on this clonotype: This sequence may be a read error, since a much larger clone differs from it by one base. The chain is built from TRBV20-1 and TRBJ1-2; tentative D call: TRBD1 (5 bases). Trimming took off 6 bases at V and 7 bases at J, with 18 bases between the two ends. The CDR3 spans 13 residues. Per the germline V gene, CDR1 is DFQATT and CDR2 is SNEGSKA (reference sequence). CDR3 sequence (DNA): TGCAGTGCCCTCGGGGGAACCCTCTGTGGCTACACCTTC. Translated: CSALGGTLCGYTF.

Ten or more counts support this clonotype. J is TRBJ2-7 and V is TRBV6-5; D is perhaps TRBD1 (6 bases). V was shortened by 2 bases and J by 4 bases, with 12 bases between the two germline ends. The CDR3 length is 14 residues. Germline V gene sequence: CDR1 MNHEY, CDR2 SVGAGI. CDR3 loop: CASSYQGQPYEQYF. The CDR3 coding sequence is TGTGCCAGCAGTTACCAAGGACAGCCTTACGAGCAGTACTTC.

Only one count was recorded for this clonotype. The J gene is TRBJ1-2, the V gene TRBV20-1, with a tentative D call TRBD1 (5 bases). Trimming removed 7 bases at V and 7 bases at J, with 19 bases between. The CDR3 covers 13 residues. Germline assignment: CDR1 DFQATT and CDR2 SNEGSKA (reference sequence). This chain's CDR3 is CSGTSGPVSGYTF. Here the CDR3 DNA reads TGCAGTGGCACCTCGGGGCCGGTGAGTGGCTACACCTTC.